The source of this T cell receptor (beta chain) is a study of T cells in Graves' hyperthyroidism and ophthalmopathy. Overall study findings and caveats: Most clonotypes expanded in thyroid above 0.001 were likewise present in blood.

Researchers took RNA transcripts and amplified the TCR beta CDR3 regions from them. First-round RT-PCR targeting the TCR CDR3 was performed with the HTBI primer set. One entry per CDR3 protein, called by TCRdb with MiXCR from the multiplex PCR reads. Among a few hundred thousand distinct CDR3 sequences listed, 15% to 20% were seen once. This clonotype was detected ten times or more. What it binds is not known. The germline V gene has CDR1 SGHVS and CDR2 FQNEAQ. This CDR3 region has 15 residues. Trimming shortened V by 3 bases and J by 2 bases, and 13 bases separated the two germline ends. Hyperthyroidism in the patients, aged 18 to 65, was newly diagnosed and under 2 months in duration. Clinical symptoms, serum thyroxine, TRAb, thyroid ultrasound and orbital computed tomography established diagnosis.

This rearrangement joins TRBV7-8 to TRBJ2-5, with unresolved D. The sample taken for sequencing was blood. The sequence derives from a woman aged 50 to 60 with Graves' hyperthyroidism. The CDR3 DNA is TGTGCCAGCAGCTTGTCTCAGCAAGGGCAAGAGACCCAGTACTTC. Residues: CASSLSQQGQETQYF.